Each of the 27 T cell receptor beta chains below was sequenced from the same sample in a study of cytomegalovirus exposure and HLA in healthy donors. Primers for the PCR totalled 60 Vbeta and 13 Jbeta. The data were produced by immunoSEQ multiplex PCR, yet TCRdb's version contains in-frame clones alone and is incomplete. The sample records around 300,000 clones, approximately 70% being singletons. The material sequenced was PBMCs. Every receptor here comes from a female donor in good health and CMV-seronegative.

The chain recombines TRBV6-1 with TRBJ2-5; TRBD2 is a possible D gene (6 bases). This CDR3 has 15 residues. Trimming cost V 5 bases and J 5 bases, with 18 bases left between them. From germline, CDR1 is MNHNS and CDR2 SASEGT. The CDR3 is CASSLRDSRGETQYF. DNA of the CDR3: TGTGCCAGCAGTCTCCGGGACTCCCGAGGGGAGACCCAGTACTTC.

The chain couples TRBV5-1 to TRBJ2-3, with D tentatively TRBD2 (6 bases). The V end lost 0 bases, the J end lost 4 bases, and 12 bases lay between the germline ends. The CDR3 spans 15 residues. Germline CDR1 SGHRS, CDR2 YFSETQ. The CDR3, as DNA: TGCGCCAGCAGCTTGGCGGGAGCGAGTGCAGATACGCAGTATTTT. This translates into CASSLAGASADTQYF.

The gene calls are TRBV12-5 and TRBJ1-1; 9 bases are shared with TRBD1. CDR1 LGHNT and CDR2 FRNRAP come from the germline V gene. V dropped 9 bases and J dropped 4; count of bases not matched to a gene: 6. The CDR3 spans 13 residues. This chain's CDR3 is CASHQTGGTEAFF. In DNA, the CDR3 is TGTGCTAGCCACCAGACAGGGGGCACTGAAGCTTTCTTT.

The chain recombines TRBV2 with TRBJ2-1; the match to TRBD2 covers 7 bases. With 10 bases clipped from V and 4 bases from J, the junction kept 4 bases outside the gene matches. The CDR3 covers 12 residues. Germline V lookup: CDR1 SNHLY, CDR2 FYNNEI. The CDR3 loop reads CATGEGYNEQFF. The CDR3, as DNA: TGTGCCACCGGGGAGGGATACAATGAGCAGTTCTTC.

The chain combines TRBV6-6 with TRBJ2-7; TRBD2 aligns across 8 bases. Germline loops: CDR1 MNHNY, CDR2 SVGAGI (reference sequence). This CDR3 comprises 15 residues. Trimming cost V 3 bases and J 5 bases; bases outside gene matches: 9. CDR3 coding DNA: TGTGCCAGCAGTTATTGGGCGGGAGGCCAGGACGAGCAGTACTTC. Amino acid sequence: CASSYWAGGQDEQYF.

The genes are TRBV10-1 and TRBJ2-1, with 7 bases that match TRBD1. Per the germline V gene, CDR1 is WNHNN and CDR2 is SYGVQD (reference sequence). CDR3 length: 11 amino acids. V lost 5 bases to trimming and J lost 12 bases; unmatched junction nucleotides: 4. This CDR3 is CASSRTGLQFF. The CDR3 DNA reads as TGCGCCAGCAGTCGGACAGGTCTGCAGTTCTTC.

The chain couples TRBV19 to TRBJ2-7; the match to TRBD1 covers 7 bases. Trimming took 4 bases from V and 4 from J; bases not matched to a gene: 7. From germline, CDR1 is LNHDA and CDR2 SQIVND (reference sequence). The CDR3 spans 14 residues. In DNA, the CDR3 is TGTGCCAGTAGTACCGGACAGGTACCGTACGAGCAGTACTTC. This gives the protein CASSTGQVPYEQYF.

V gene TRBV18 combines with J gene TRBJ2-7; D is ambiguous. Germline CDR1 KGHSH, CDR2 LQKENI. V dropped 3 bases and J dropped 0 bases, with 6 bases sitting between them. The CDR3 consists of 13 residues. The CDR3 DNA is TGTGCCAGCTCACCGACTCTCTCCTACGAGCAGTACTTC. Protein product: CASSPTLSYEQYF.

CDR3 DNA: TGTGCCTGGGCCTTAGGGGGGGGTAATCAGCCCCAGCATTTT. This gives the protein CAWALGGGNQPQHF. This chain uses TRBV30 with TRBJ1-5, with D possibly matching TRBD1 (6 bases). The V and J ends lost 5 bases and 4 bases respectively, with 15 bases between them. Looked up from germline, CDR1 is GTSNPN and CDR2 is SVGIG (reference sequence). The CDR3 has 14 amino acids.

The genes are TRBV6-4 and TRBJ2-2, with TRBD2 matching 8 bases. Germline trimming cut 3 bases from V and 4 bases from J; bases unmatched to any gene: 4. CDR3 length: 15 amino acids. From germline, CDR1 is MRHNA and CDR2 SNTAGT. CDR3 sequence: CASSEGGGSTGELFF. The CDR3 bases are TGTGCCAGCAGTGAAGGCGGGGGGAGCACCGGGGAGCTGTTTTTT.

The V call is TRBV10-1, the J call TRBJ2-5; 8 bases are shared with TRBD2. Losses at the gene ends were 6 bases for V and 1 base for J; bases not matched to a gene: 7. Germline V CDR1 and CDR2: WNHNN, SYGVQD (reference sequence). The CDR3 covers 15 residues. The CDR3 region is CASSLGGGIQETQYF. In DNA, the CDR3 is TGCGCCAGCAGCTTAGGCGGGGGGATCCAAGAGACCCAGTACTTC.

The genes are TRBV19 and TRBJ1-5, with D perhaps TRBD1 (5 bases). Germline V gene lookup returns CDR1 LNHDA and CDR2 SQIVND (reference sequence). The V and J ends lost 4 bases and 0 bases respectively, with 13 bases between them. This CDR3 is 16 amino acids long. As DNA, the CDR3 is TGTGCCAGTAGTAGTGAACAGGCGTATAGCAATCAGCCCCAGCATTTT. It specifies CASSSEQAYSNQPQHF.

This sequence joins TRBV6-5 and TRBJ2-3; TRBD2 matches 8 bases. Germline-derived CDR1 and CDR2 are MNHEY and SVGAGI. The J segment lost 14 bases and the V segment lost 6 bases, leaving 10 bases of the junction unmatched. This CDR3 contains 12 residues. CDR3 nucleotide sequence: TGTGCCAGCAGCCTTGCGGGAGGCCCCATGTATTTT. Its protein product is CASSLAGGPMYF.

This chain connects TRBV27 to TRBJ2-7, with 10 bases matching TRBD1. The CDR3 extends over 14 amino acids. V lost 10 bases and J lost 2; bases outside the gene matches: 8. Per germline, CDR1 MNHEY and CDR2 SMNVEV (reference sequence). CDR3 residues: CATSAGTGAYEQYF. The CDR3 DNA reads TGTGCCACCTCGGCCGGGACAGGGGCCTACGAGCAGTACTTC.

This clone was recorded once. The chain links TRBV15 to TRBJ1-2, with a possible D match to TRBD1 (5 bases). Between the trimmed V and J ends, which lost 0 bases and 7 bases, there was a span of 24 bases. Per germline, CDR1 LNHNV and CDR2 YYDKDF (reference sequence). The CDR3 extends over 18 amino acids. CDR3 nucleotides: TGTGCCACCAGCAGAGACGGGCGGGTCACGGAGGGGCCGGGTGGCTACACCTTC. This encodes CATSRDGRVTEGPGGYTF.

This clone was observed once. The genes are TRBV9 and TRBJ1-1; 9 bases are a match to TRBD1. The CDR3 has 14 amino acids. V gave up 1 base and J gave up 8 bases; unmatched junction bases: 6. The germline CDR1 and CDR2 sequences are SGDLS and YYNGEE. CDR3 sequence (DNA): TGTGCCAGCAGCGTATGGGACAGGGTAAGCGAAGCTTTCTTT. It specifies CASSVWDRVSEAFF.

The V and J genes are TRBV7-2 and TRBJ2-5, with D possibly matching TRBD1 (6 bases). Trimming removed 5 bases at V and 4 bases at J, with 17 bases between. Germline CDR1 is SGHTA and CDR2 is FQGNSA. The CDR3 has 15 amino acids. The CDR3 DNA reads TGTGCCAGCAGCCGACAGGTCCTAGCAGGAGAGACCCAGTACTTC. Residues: CASSRQVLAGETQYF.

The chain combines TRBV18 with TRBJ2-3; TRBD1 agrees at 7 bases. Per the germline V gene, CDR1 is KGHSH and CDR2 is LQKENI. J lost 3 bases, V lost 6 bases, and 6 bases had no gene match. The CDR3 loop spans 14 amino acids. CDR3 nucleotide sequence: TGTGCCAGCTCCCAAAGACAGGGAACAGATACGCAGTATTTT. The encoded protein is CASSQRQGTDTQYF.

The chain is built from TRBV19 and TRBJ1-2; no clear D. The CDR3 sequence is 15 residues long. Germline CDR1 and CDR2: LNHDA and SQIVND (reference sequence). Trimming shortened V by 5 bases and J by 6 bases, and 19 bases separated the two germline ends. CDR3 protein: CASSSPGFPVDGYTF. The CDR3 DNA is TGTGCCAGTAGTTCCCCAGGATTCCCCGTGGATGGCTACACCTTC.

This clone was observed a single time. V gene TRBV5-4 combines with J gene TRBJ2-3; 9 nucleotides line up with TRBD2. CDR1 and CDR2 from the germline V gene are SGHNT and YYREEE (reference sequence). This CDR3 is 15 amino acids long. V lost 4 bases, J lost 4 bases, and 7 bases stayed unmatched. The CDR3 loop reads CASSGGLANPDTQYF. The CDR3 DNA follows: TGTGCCAGCAGCGGGGGACTAGCTAACCCAGATACGCAGTATTTT.

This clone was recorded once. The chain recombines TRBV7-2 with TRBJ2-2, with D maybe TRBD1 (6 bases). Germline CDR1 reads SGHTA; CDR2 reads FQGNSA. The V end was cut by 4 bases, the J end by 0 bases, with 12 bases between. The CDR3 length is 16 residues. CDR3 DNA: TGTGCCAGCAGCTACTCCGGGACAACGAACACCGGGGAGCTGTTTTTT. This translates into CASSYSGTTNTGELFF.

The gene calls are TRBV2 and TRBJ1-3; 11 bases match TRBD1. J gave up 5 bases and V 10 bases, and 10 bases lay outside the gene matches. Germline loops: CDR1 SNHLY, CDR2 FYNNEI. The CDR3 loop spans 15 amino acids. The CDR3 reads CATGQGEMSRNTIYF. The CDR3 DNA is TGTGCCACGGGACAGGGGGAAATGTCTCGAAACACCATATATTTT.

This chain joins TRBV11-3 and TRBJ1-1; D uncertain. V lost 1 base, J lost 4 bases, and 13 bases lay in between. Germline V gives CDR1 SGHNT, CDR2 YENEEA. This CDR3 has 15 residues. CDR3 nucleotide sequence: TGTGCCAGCAGCTTAGTCGGGGTGGTCGGCACTGAAGCTTTCTTT. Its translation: CASSLVGVVGTEAFF.

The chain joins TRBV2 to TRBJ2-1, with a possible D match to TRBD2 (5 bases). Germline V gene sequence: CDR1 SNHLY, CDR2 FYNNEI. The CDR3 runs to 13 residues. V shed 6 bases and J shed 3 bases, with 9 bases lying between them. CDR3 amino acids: CASRRTDYNEQFF. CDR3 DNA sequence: TGTGCCAGCAGAAGGACTGACTACAATGAGCAGTTCTTC.

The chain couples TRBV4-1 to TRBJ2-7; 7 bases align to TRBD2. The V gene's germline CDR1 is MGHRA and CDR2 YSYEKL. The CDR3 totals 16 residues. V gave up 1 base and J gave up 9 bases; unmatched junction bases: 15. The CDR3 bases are TGCGCCAGCAGCCAAGTGTCTGGCGGGAGTGATGTAAGGCAGTACTTC. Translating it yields CASSQVSGGSDVRQYF.

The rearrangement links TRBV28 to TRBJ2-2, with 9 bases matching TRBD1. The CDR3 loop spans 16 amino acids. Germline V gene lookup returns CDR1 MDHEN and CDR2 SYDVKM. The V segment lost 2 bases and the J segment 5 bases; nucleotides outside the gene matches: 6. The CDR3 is CASSLEGQGFTGELFF. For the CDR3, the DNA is TGTGCCAGCAGTTTAGAGGGACAGGGCTTTACCGGGGAGCTGTTTTTT.

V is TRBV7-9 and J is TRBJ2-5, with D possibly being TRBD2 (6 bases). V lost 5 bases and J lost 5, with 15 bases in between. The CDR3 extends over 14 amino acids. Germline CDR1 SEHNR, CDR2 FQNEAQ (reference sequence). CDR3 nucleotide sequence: TGTGCCAGCAGCATGCCGGGACTTGGGGAGACCCAGTACTTC. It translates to CASSMPGLGETQYF.